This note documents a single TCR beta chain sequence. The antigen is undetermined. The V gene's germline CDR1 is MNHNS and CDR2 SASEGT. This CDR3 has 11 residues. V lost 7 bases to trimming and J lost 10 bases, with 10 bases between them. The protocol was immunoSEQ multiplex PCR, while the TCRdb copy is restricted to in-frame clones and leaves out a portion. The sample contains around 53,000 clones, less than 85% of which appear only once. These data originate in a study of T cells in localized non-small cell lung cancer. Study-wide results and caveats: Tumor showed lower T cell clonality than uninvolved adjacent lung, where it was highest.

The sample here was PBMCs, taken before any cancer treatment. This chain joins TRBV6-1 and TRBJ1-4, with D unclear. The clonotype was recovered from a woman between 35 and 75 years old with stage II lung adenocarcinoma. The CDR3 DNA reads TGTGCCAGCAACCAGCGGGGAAAACTGTTTTTT. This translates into CASNQRGKLFF.